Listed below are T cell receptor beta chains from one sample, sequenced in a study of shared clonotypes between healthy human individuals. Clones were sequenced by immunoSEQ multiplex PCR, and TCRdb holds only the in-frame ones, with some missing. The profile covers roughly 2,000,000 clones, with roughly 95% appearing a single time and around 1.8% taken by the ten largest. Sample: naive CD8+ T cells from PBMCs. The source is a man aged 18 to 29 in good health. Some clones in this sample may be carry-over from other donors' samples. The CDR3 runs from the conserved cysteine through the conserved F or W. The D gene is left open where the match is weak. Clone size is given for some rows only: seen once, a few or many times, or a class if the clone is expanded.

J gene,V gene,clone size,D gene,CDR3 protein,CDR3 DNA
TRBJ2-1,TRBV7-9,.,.,CASSELSSYNEQFF,TGTGCCAGCAGTGAACTTAGCTCCTACAATGAGCAGTTCTTC
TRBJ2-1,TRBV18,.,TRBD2,CASTSGRGDEQFF,TGTGCCAGCACTAGCGGGAGAGGCGATGAGCAGTTCTTC
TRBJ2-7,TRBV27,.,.,CASSLWGAGEQYF,TGTGCCAGCAGTTTATGGGGGGCAGGGGAGCAGTACTTC
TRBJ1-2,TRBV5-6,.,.,CASSLLGFGGEGYTF,TGTGCCAGCAGCTTGCTCGGGTTCGGCGGGGAGGGCTACACCTTC
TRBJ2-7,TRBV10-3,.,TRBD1,CAISPDGTVVSYEQYF,TGTGCCATCAGTCCCGATGGGACAGTGGTCTCCTACGAGCAGTACTTC
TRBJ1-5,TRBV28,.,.,CASRSEDSYNQPQHF,TGTGCCAGCAGGTCGGAGGACAGCTACAATCAGCCCCAGCATTTT
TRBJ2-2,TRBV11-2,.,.,CASSLAYTNTGELFF,TGTGCCAGCAGCTTAGCGTACACTAACACCGGGGAGCTGTTTTTT
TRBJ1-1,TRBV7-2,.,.,CASSLGRGVGTEAFF,TGTGCCAGCAGCTTAGGTAGGGGAGTGGGCACTGAAGCTTTCTTT
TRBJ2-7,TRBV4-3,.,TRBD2,CASSQDVSGSYEQYF,TGCGCCAGCAGCCAAGATGTCAGCGGGAGTTACGAGCAGTACTTC
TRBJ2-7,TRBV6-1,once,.,CASSDGHWYEQYF,TGTGCCAGCAGTGACGGACACTGGTACGAGCAGTACTTC
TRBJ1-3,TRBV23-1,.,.,CATTVPSGNTIYF,TGCGCCACCACGGTACCGTCTGGAAACACCATATATTTT
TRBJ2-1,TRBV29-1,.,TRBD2,CSVVPYLAGIYNEQFF,TGCAGCGTTGTCCCCTATCTAGCGGGCATCTACAATGAGCAGTTCTTC
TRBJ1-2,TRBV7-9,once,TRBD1,CASSFGTGARKEGYTF,TGTGCCAGCAGCTTCGGGACAGGGGCGCGGAAGGAGGGCTACACCTTC
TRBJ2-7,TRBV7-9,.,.,CASSPPAGNEQYF,TGTGCCAGCAGCCCTCCGGCGGGTAACGAGCAGTACTTC
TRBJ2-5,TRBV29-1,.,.,CSVADGYQETQYF,TGCAGCGTTGCGGACGGGTACCAAGAGACCCAGTACTTC
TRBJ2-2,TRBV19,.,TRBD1,CASRRDRGTGELFF,TGTGCCAGTAGAAGGGACAGGGGCACCGGGGAGCTGTTTTTT
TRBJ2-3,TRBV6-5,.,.,CASSYSVGLRDTQYF,TGTGCCAGCAGTTACTCGGTTGGGTTGAGGGATACGCAGTATTTT
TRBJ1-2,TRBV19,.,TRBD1,CASSAKTGGRDYGYTF,TGTGCCAGTAGTGCTAAGACAGGGGGCAGGGACTATGGCTACACCTTC
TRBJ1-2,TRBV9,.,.,CASSGPGLIYGYTF,TGTGCCAGCAGCGGGCCGGGACTCATCTATGGCTACACCTTC
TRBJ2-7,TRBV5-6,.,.,CASSFSGTPSYEQYF,TGTGCCAGCAGCTTCTCTGGGACCCCGTCCTACGAGCAGTACTTC
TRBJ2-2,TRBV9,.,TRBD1,CASSVAVGQGARGTGELFF,TGTGCCAGCAGCGTAGCGGTCGGACAGGGGGCGCGTGGCACCGGGGAGCTGTTTTTT
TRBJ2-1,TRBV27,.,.,CASSSGPYNEQFF,TGTGCCAGCAGTTCTGGACCGTACAATGAGCAGTTCTTC
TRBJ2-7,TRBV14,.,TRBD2,CASSPSRGGEQYF,TGTGCCAGCAGCCCCTCGCGGGGGGGCGAGCAGTACTTC
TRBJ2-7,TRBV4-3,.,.,CASSQEGATFGYYEQYF,TGCGCCAGCAGCCAAGAAGGGGCCACCTTCGGATACTACGAGCAGTACTTC
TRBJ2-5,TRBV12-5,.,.,CASREWDSPWETQYF,TGTGCTAGCCGGGAGTGGGACAGTCCTTGGGAGACCCAGTACTTC
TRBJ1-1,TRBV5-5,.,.,CASSFDRLNTEAFF,TGTGCCAGCAGCTTTGACAGGCTGAACACTGAAGCTTTCTTT
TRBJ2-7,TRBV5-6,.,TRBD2,CASSLPSGRGREQYF,TGTGCCAGCAGCCTCCCTAGCGGGAGGGGTCGGGAGCAGTACTTC
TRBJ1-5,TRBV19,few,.,CASSILGQDNQPQHF,TGTGCCAGTAGTATCCTCGGGCAGGACAATCAGCCCCAGCATTTT
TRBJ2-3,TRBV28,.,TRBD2,CASSLETLAGVSDTQYF,TGTGCCAGCAGTTTAGAGACCCTAGCGGGAGTATCTGATACGCAGTATTTT
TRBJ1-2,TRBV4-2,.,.,CASSQDKVQGEGGYTF,TGTGCCAGCAGCCAAGACAAGGTACAGGGAGAGGGCGGCTACACCTTC
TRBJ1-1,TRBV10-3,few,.,CAISEDPEGTEAFF,TGTGCCATCAGTGAGGACCCAGAAGGGACTGAAGCTTTCTTT
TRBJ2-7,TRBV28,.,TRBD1,CASSFDRGYEQYF,TGTGCCAGCAGCTTCGACAGGGGCTACGAGCAGTACTTC
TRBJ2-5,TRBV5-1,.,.,CASSIYRDTGLGTQYF,TGCGCCAGCAGCATTTACCGGGACACGGGGTTGGGGACCCAGTACTTC
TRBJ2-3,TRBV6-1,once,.,CASRERELFTDTQYF,TGTGCCAGCAGGGAGCGAGAGCTTTTCACAGATACGCAGTATTTT
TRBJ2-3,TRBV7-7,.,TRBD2,CASSVGLAPSDTQYF,TGTGCCAGCAGCGTCGGACTAGCGCCGTCAGATACGCAGTATTTT
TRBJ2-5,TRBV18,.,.,CASSPPHYQETQYF,TGTGCCAGCTCACCACCCCACTACCAAGAGACCCAGTACTTC
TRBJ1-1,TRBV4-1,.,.,CASSQERGVGTEAFF,TGCGCCAGCAGCCAAGAACGGGGGGTCGGCACTGAAGCTTTCTTT
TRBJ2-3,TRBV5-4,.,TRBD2,CASSLEVAGITTDTQYF,TGTGCCAGCAGCCTCGAAGTAGCGGGGATTACCACAGATACGCAGTATTTT
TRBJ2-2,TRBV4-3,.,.,CASSQDPRRIFTGELFF,TGCGCCAGCAGCCAAGACCCCCGCAGGATTTTCACCGGGGAGCTGTTTTTT
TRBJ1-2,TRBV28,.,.,CASSFDRTPTYGYTF,TGTGCCAGCAGTTTTGATCGGACACCAACCTATGGCTACACCTTC
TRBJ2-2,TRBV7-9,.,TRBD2,CASSRTLAGVDTGELFF,TGTGCCAGCAGCCGCACCCTAGCGGGAGTAGATACCGGGGAGCTGTTTTTT
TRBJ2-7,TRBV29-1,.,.,CSVVAEKGVYEQYF,TGCAGCGTTGTAGCTGAGAAGGGCGTCTACGAGCAGTACTTC
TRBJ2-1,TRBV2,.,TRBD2,CASSGKRLAGFNEQFF,TGTGCCAGCAGTGGAAAACGACTAGCGGGATTCAATGAGCAGTTCTTC
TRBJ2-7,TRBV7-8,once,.,CASSLWLLPYEQYF,TGTGCCAGCAGCTTATGGCTCCTCCCCTACGAGCAGTACTTC